A selection of T cell receptor beta chains follows, all from one sample in a study of cytomegalovirus exposure and HLA in healthy donors. The method was immunoSEQ multiplex PCR; TCRdb's version includes in-frame clones alone and lacks a portion of them. The table records 200,000 to 250,000 clones, roughly 80% of them present only once. Sequencing input: PBMCs. The source of these receptors is a woman in her late teens or twenties in good health and CMV-seronegative. CDR3s include the opening cysteine and the closing phenylalanine or tryptophan. A D gene is named only where the DNA matches it firmly. The size entry is marked missing in some rows and otherwise reads once, few, many or a size class.

d_call	v_call	clone_size	j_call	cdr3_nt	cdr3_aa
.	TRBV27	once	TRBJ2-1	TGTGCCAGGAGCGGTCAGGGACTCCATGAGCAGTTCTTC	CARSGQGLHEQFF
.	TRBV30	.	TRBJ2-3	TGTGCCTCACTCTTTGGAAACACAGATACGCAGTATTTT	CASLFGNTDTQYF
.	TRBV13	.	TRBJ2-3	TGTGCCACGCGTATAGGGGGTACAGATACGCAGTATTTT	CATRIGGTDTQYF
TRBD1	TRBV29-1	.	TRBJ2-7	TGCAGCGTTGAGCCGACAGGGAACGCCTACGAGCAGTACTTC	CSVEPTGNAYEQYF
TRBD2	TRBV2	.	TRBJ2-7	TGTGCCAGCAGGGGGGAAGGGAGGGCAGCGCAGTACTTC	CASRGEGRAAQYF
.	TRBV9	.	TRBJ1-5	TGTGCCAGCACCCCCGGGGGGGAGGTAAATCAGCCCCAGCATTTT	CASTPGGEVNQPQHF
.	TRBV25-1	many	TRBJ1-2	TGTGCCAGCAGTGCCGGACAGATTTATGGCTACACCTTC	CASSAGQIYGYTF
.	TRBV6-1	.	TRBJ1-3	TGTGCCAGCAGTGAAGAAAGTGGAAACACCATATATTTT	CASSEESGNTIYF
TRBD1	TRBV5-6	.	TRBJ1-2	TGTGCCAGCAGATATGGACAGGGGATCGGCTACACCTTC	CASRYGQGIGYTF
.	TRBV6-5	.	TRBJ1-2	TGTGCCAGCAAGGACGGGGGGGGTGGTGGCTATGGCTACACCTTC	CASKDGGGGGYGYTF
.	TRBV6-4	few	TRBJ2-1	TGTGCCAGCATCGAGGGGGGGTACTCCTACAATGAGCAGTTCTTC	CASIEGGYSYNEQFF
TRBD2	TRBV7-9	.	TRBJ2-1	TGTGCCAGCAGCCCGGGACTAGCGGGAGATTATGATGAGCAGTTCTTC	CASSPGLAGDYDEQFF
TRBD1	TRBV18	.	TRBJ2-3	TGTGCCAGCTCACCCGACAGGGGCACAGATACGCAGTATTTT	CASSPDRGTDTQYF
TRBD2	TRBV2	once	TRBJ2-1	TGTGCCAGCAGTGAACGCCGACTAGCGGGAGTGGGTCTTATGAATGAGCAGTTCTTC	CASSERRLAGVGLMNEQFF
.	TRBV7-9	.	TRBJ2-7	TGTGCCAGCAGCTTAGATCTGGGGAACGGTGAGCAGTACTTC	CASSLDLGNGEQYF
.	TRBV19	.	TRBJ2-7	TGTGCCAGTAGTATCAGCGGACAGATTCTTGACGAGCAGTACTTC	CASSISGQILDEQYF
.	TRBV9	.	TRBJ2-1	TGTGCCAGCAGCGTAGGCGAGTACAATGAGCAGTTCTTC	CASSVGEYNEQFF
.	TRBV30	.	TRBJ2-7	TGTGCCTGGACCACAGGGAACGAGCAGTACTTC	CAWTTGNEQYF
.	TRBV28	.	TRBJ2-5	TGTGCCAGCAGTTTAGAAGGGGAGACCCAGTACTTC	CASSLEGETQYF
.	TRBV11-1	.	TRBJ2-3	TGTGCCAGCAGCTTAGAACAAGGGAGGGATACGCAGTATTTT	CASSLEQGRDTQYF
TRBD1	TRBV15	.	TRBJ1-4	TGTGCCACCAGCAGAGGACAGGGGCCAAAACTGTTTTTT	CATSRGQGPKLFF
.	TRBV7-9	.	TRBJ1-2	TGTGCCAGCAGCCCAGTCAGTCCTTCTAACTATGGCTACACCTTC	CASSPVSPSNYGYTF
TRBD1	TRBV2	.	TRBJ2-6	TGTGCCAGCAAGAAGGGGACAGGGGGCGCCGGGGCCAACGTCCTGACTTTC	CASKKGTGGAGANVLTF
TRBD2	TRBV5-1	few	TRBJ2-5	TGCGCCAGCAGCTTGGGTGCTAGCGGGGCACAAGAGACCCAGTACTTC	CASSLGASGAQETQYF
TRBD1	TRBV9	.	TRBJ1-2	TGTGCCAGCAGCGACGCCGGGACAGGGACCAAAGGCTACACCTTC	CASSDAGTGTKGYTF
.	TRBV7-3	once	TRBJ2-5	TGTGCCAGCAGCTTAGAGACCCAGTACTTC	CASSLETQYF